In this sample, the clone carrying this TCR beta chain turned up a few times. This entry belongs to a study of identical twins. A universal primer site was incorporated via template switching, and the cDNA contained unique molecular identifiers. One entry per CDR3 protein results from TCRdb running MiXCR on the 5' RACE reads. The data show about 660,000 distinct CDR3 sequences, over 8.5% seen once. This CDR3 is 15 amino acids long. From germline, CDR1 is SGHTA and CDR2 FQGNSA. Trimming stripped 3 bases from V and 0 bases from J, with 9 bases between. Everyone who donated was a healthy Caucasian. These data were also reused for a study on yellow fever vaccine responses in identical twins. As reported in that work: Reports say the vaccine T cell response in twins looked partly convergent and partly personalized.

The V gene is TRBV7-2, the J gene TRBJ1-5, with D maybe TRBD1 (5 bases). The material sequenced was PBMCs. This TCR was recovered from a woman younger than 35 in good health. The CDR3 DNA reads TGTGCCAGCAGCTTGGGAGGGGATAGCAATCAGCCCCAGCATTTT. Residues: CASSLGGDSNQPQHF.